Listed below are T cell receptor beta chains from one sample, sequenced in a study of blood T cells in healthy people across ages. TCRdb re-called the 5' RACE reads through MiXCR, storing one row per CDR3 protein. Of about 970,000 distinct CDR3 sequences in the sample, around 54% were seen once. The sequenced sample was blood. These receptors were collected from a woman aged 60-70 years in good health. Both conserved end residues are part of each CDR3. Each record gives: J gene, D gene, V gene, clone size, CDR3 protein, CDR3 DNA. D genes are given only for firm matches. Size tells how often a clone was seen (once, few, many) or the class of an expanded clone, and some rows leave it out.

>TRBJ2-5|TRBD2|TRBV4-3|few
CASSRRLKTSGYQETQYF
TGCGCCAGCAGCCGCCGCCTAAAGACTAGCGGGTACCAAGAGACCCAGTACTTC
>TRBJ2-1|-|TRBV20-1|-
CSASKTVEQFF
TGCAGTGCTAGTAAGACAGTTGAGCAGTTCTTC
>TRBJ2-7|-|TRBV4-1|-
CASSLITYSYEQYF
TGCGCCAGCAGCCTTATAACTTATTCCTACGAGCAGTACTTC
>TRBJ2-1|-|TRBV7-3|-
CASSLTYDNEQFF
TGTGCCAGCAGCTTAACCTACGACAATGAGCAGTTCTTC
>TRBJ2-1|-|TRBV6-6|-
CASKESGHEQFF
TGTGCCAGCAAGGAGTCGGGGCATGAGCAGTTCTTC
>TRBJ2-7|TRBD2|TRBV3-1|-
CASSQDLAGGRQYF
TGTGCCAGCAGCCAAGACCTAGCGGGGGGGAGGCAGTACTTC
>TRBJ2-1|TRBD2|TRBV6-2/TRBV6-3|-
CASLHGGGSYNEQFF
TGTGCCAGCTTACATGGGGGGGGGTCCTACAATGAGCAGTTCTTC
>TRBJ1-4|TRBD1|TRBV25-1|few
CASSDPGQGEEKLFF
TGTGCCAGCAGTGACCCGGGACAGGGGGAAGAAAAACTGTTTTTT
>TRBJ2-3|TRBD1|TRBV7-2|-
CASSLEAGGPDTQYF
TGTGCCAGCAGCTTAGAGGCAGGGGGTCCAGATACGCAGTATTTT
>TRBJ2-7|TRBD1|TRBV15|few
CATSREDRGFEQYF
TGTGCCACCAGCAGAGAGGACAGGGGTTTTGAGCAGTACTTC
>TRBJ2-3|TRBD2|TRBV5-1|-
CASSLGTSGSSTDTQYF
TGCGCCAGCAGCCTCGGGACTAGCGGTTCTAGCACAGATACGCAGTATTTT
>TRBJ2-2|-|TRBV6-5|-
CAVADRNEYTGELFF
TGTGCCGTGGCAGACAGGAATGAATACACCGGGGAGCTGTTTTTT
>TRBJ2-3|TRBD1|TRBV4-1|-
CASSHITGGASDTQYF
TGCGCCAGCAGCCACATAACAGGGGGCGCTTCGGATACGCAGTATTTT
>TRBJ1-5|-|TRBV12-3/TRBV12-4|-
CASSLEGRVEPQHF
TGTGCCAGCAGTTTAGAGGGCCGGGTTGAGCCCCAGCATTTT
>TRBJ2-1|TRBD2|TRBV2|few
CASTRLAGSTEQFF
TGTGCCAGCACGAGACTAGCAGGTTCAACTGAGCAGTTCTTC
>TRBJ2-7|-|TRBV28|many
CASSLRQTYEQYF
TGTGCCAGCAGTTTGCGACAGACCTACGAGCAGTACTTC
>TRBJ2-7|-|TRBV28|few
CASSPPGLPQAYEQYF
TGTGCCAGCAGTCCCCCCGGACTACCGCAGGCCTACGAGCAGTACTTC
>TRBJ1-4|-|TRBV7-2|few
CASSLRPGHFATNEKLFF
TGTGCCAGCAGCCTACGGCCGGGACACTTCGCAACTAATGAAAAACTGTTTTTT
>TRBJ2-7|TRBD2|TRBV14|-
CASSFFEGAGEHEQYF
TGTGCCAGCAGCTTCTTCGAAGGGGCGGGAGAACACGAGCAGTACTTC
>TRBJ2-7|TRBD1|TRBV19|-
CASSTSGTGLFAGYEQYF
TGTGCCAGTAGTACTTCCGGGACAGGGCTCTTTGCGGGCTACGAGCAGTACTTC
>TRBJ2-7|-|TRBV29-1|-
CSVERASSYEQYF
TGCAGCGTTGAAAGGGCTAGCTCCTACGAGCAGTACTTC
>TRBJ2-1|-|TRBV5-1|few
CASSTDTYNEQFF
TGCGCCAGCAGCACGGACACCTACAATGAGCAGTTCTTC
>TRBJ2-4|-|TRBV28|few
CASNSVQGIKNIQYF
TGTGCCAGCAACTCCGTACAGGGAATCAAAAACATTCAGTACTTC
>TRBJ1-2|-|TRBV28|-
CASRVNYGYTF
TGTGCCAGCAGGGTTAACTATGGCTACACCTTC
>TRBJ2-1|TRBD2|TRBV20-1|few
CSALLVAGGGDNEQFF
TGCAGTGCCCTTTTGGTAGCGGGAGGGGGTGACAATGAGCAGTTCTTC
>TRBJ2-3|-|TRBV20-1|-
CSAGETEISTDTQYF
TGCAGTGCTGGGGAAACAGAAATTAGCACAGATACGCAGTATTTT
>TRBJ2-3|TRBD2|TRBV6-5|once
CASSWEGALGDTQYF
TGTGCCAGCAGTTGGGAGGGAGCCCTGGGGGATACGCAGTATTTT
>TRBJ2-5|TRBD2|TRBV20-1|-
CSASLLAGTQETQYF
TGCAGTGCTAGCCTACTAGCGGGCACACAAGAGACCCAGTACTTC
>TRBJ2-7|-|TRBV7-2|many
CASSLGLGTDYEQYF
TGTGCCAGCAGCTTAGGACTAGGGACCGACTACGAGCAGTACTTC
>TRBJ1-2|-|TRBV9|few
CASREQLDDRYTF
TGTGCCAGCCGCGAACAACTAGACGACCGCTACACCTTC
>TRBJ2-7|-|TRBV7-9|-
CASSRNLQGYEQYF
TGTGCCAGCAGCCGAAACCTACAGGGCTACGAGCAGTACTTC
>TRBJ2-1|-|TRBV6-2/TRBV6-3|few
CASTLGNEQFF
TGTGCCAGCACCCTCGGGAATGAGCAGTTCTTC
>TRBJ2-7|-|TRBV4-1|few
CASSQVYGHTYEQYF
TGCGCCAGCAGCCAAGTTTACGGCCATACCTACGAGCAGTACTTC
>TRBJ2-3|TRBD2|TRBV20-1|-
CSAKTSGVTDTQYF
TGCAGTGCAAAGACTAGCGGAGTTACAGATACGCAGTATTTT
>TRBJ2-7|TRBD1|TRBV4-3|-
CASSPTGGYPYEQYF
TGCGCCAGCAGCCCGACAGGGGGCTACCCCTACGAGCAGTACTTC
>TRBJ2-2|TRBD1|TRBV12-3/TRBV12-4|-
CASRTGTGAELGGELFF
TGTGCCAGCAGAACCGGGACAGGGGCAGAATTAGGGGGGGAGCTGTTTTTT
>TRBJ2-3|-|TRBV29-1|few
CSVESIVGLTDTQYF
TGCAGCGTTGAAAGTATTGTCGGTCTTACAGATACGCAGTATTTT
>TRBJ2-1|-|TRBV20-1|-
CSANKVGAESEQFF
TGCAGTGCTAACAAGGTGGGGGCCGAAAGCGAGCAGTTCTTC
>TRBJ1-2|TRBD1|TRBV24-1|few
CATSRGTGVGYTF
TGTGCCACCAGTCGAGGGACAGGGGTTGGCTACACCTTC
>TRBJ2-3|-|TRBV12-3/TRBV12-4|-
CASKNSGLTRPDTQYF
TGTGCCAGCAAAAATTCGGGGCTAACCCGCCCAGATACGCAGTATTTT
>TRBJ2-7|-|TRBV7-6|-
CASSLRDGGYEQYF
TGTGCCAGCAGCTTACGGGACGGAGGCTACGAGCAGTACTTC
>TRBJ1-4|TRBD1|TRBV4-1|-
CASSQDRGIGGGGEKLFF
TGCGCCAGCAGCCAAGATCGAGGTATAGGGGGCGGAGGCGAAAAACTGTTTTTT
>TRBJ2-5|TRBD2|TRBV29-1|many
CSVRLAGVGTQYF
TGCAGCGTTAGACTAGCGGGAGTTGGGACCCAGTACTTC
>TRBJ2-6|TRBD2|TRBV6-5|few
CASSYGSQIAGRIAGANVLTF
TGTGCCAGCAGTTACGGGTCTCAGATAGCGGGACGGATCGCTGGGGCCAACGTCCTGACTTTC
>TRBJ2-4|-|TRBV14|-
CASSQDLAQRKYF
TGTGCCAGCAGCCAAGATCTAGCGCAGAGGAAGTACTTC
>TRBJ2-1|-|TRBV29-1|-
CSVLRETQFF
TGCAGCGTTTTAAGGGAGACCCAGTTCTTC
>TRBJ1-6|-|TRBV5-5|-
CASSPLTGFTPLHF
TGTGCCAGCAGCCCGCTAACAGGGTTTACACCCCTCCACTTT
>TRBJ2-5|-|TRBV20-1|-
CSASKVRQPYQETQYF
TGCAGTGCTAGTAAAGTAAGACAGCCGTACCAAGAGACCCAGTACTTC
>TRBJ2-5|-|TRBV6-2/TRBV6-3|-
CASSDTSGMETQYF
TGTGCCAGCAGTGACACTTCCGGTATGGAGACCCAGTACTTC
>TRBJ2-1|TRBD2|TRBV3-1|-
CASSQDLAGGWFF
TGTGCCAGCAGCCAAGATCTAGCGGGAGGATGGTTCTTC
>TRBJ2-1|-|TRBV20-1|few
CSALTRRGLYNEQFF
TGCAGTGCCTTAACCCGACGGGGCCTCTACAATGAGCAGTTCTTC
>TRBJ2-7|TRBD1|TRBV27|once
CASSLGQGRAFEQYF
TGTGCCAGCAGTTTGGGACAGGGGAGGGCTTTCGAGCAGTACTTC
>TRBJ2-7|-|TRBV12-3/TRBV12-4|few
CASSFYGWEKSSYEQYF
TGTGCCAGCAGTTTTTACGGGTGGGAAAAAAGCTCCTACGAGCAGTACTTC
>TRBJ2-1|TRBD2|TRBV20-1|-
CSAEAGVPGVIRAQSYEQFF
TGCAGTGCCGAAGCGGGAGTTCCGGGAGTTATTCGCGCTCAATCATATGAGCAGTTCTTC
>TRBJ2-7|TRBD1|TRBV5-1|-
CASSRPGGEAYEQYF
TGCGCCAGCAGCCGTCCAGGGGGCGAAGCCTACGAGCAGTACTTC
>TRBJ2-1|-|TRBV20-1|-
CSARGETEQFF
TGCAGTGCTAGAGGAGAGACAGAGCAGTTCTTC
>TRBJ2-1|TRBD1|TRBV4-1|-
CASRKNRGQGNEQFF
TGCGCCAGCAGGAAGAACAGGGGGCAGGGCAATGAGCAGTTCTTC
>TRBJ2-5|-|TRBV3-1|few
CASSQDASQETQYF
TGTGCCAGCAGCCAAGATGCTAGCCAAGAGACCCAGTACTTC
>TRBJ1-1|TRBD1|TRBV7-2|few
CASSSLQGAFQAFF
TGTGCCAGCAGCTCTCTCCAGGGGGCTTTTCAGGCTTTCTTT
>TRBJ2-7|TRBD2|TRBV7-8|-
CASSPLAGGSHEQYF
TGTGCCAGCAGCCCACTAGCGGGAGGGAGCCACGAGCAGTACTTC